This note documents a single T cell receptor (beta chain) sequence. This receptor's antigen is unknown. No much larger clone is present one base from it, and per-base qualities are unavailable. The CDR3 starts with the cysteine, ends with the phenylalanine, and has 14 residues. Only the CDR3 portion is preserved as DNA: 42 bases, with reading frame beginning at the first base. Trimming at the junction amounts to 1 base on V and 4 bases on J, and the germline ends lie 8 bases apart. The germline V gene encodes CDR1 LGHNA and CDR2 YSLEER. Using the deep immunoSEQ assay, multiplex PCR amplified TCR CDR3 regions from genomic DNA. Genomic DNA extracted from each cell subset was distributed evenly over all wells of several immunoSEQ 96-well plates, and each plate served as one replicate. For sorted subsets, about 220 ng of genomic DNA, equivalent to 25,000 to 30,000 T cell genomes, went into each replicate PCR. Purified libraries were measured with a Qubit 3.0 fluorometer, size-checked on a Bioanalyzer 2100, and measured again with the KAPA Library Quantification kit. Every immunoSEQ 96-well plate was sequenced on a separate single-read 150-cycle Illumina NextSeq 550 flow cell. The authors' analysis ran thus. Because only junctional sequences without quality scores were contained in the immunoSEQ output, filtering matching that applied to full-length reads could not be performed. Sequences were annotated with PyIR, a Python wrapper for IgBLAST v1.9, using IMGT germline references to assign V/J genes and CDR3. Reads were filtered out if the reads had weak V/J assignments (E-value above 1e-6), no CDR3, stop codons, out-of-frame junctions, or ambiguous translated residues. A V3J clonotype was defined by an identical inferred V gene, J gene, and CDR3 amino acid sequence. To compute the percentage overlap between repertoires, the number of shared unique clonotypes was divided by the size of the smaller repertoire. RTK rarefaction, the Chao1 estimator, and Recon v2.1 estimates of unobserved clonotypes were used to assess repertoire richness. For all TCRbeta clonotypes obtained by the gDNA method from a few donors, generation probabilities were computed with OLGA. In its TCRdb copy, this immuneACCESS table keeps in-frame sequences only and misses some clones. Where compared with another copy, unresolved V genes explain less than half of these, and the others have no known cause. The DNA was the basis for D and trimming; V, J and clone size are from that table. Within this sample are around 240,000 clones, with approximately 70% of them counted one time only. Around 10% of the sample comes from the top ten.

The data are from a study of shared clonotypes between healthy human individuals (TCRdb year 2020). For the wider study: The cohort comprised two women and a few men aged 18 to 49 years. For each donor, CD4 naive and CD4 memory were each given three plates, CD8 naive was given two plates, and CD8 memory was given one plate. To estimate repertoire size and how much clonotypes are shared between individuals, the study performed deep sequencing of blood TCR repertoires from about five healthy adults. Different laboratories and diverse techniques were used to prepare libraries and sequence TCR repertoires, to increase sequencing depth and limit assay-specific biases. Leukapheresis yielded between about 0.85 and 10 billion PBMCs per donor. On the study overall, not on this receptor specifically: Incomplete sequencing was indicated by rarefaction of sorted-subset datasets, despite the large sequencing depth. The small number of donors limited the genetic and exposure-history diversity represented. Based on pairwise subsampling, the degree of clonotype sharing among donors was expected to be affected by sequencing depth. Across a handful of donors, approximately 4.6% of naive CD4, 3% to 4% of naive CD8, approximately 2.5% of memory CD4, and about 0.4% of memory CD8 clonotypes were shared. Compared with non-shared clonotypes, clonotypes shared by all four sorted-subset donors had higher generation probabilities. Only blood was sampled, and tissue TCR repertoires likely differ from those in blood. Naive subsets generally had larger estimated clonotype richness than memory subsets.

Healthy HIV-negative adults with no recently reported acute infections or vaccinations were included as donors. Every donor was a Caucasian adult living in Nashville, Tennessee, USA. Magnetic negative selection was used to enrich CD4+ T cells, after which naive cells were positively selected on CD45RA and the negative fraction became the memory subset. Blood was collected by leukapheresis, and PBMCs were isolated by Ficoll-Histopaque density gradient centrifugation and then cryopreserved in liquid nitrogen vapor phase. Analytical flow cytometry was used to check the purity and quantity of each magnetically sorted T cell population. Genomic DNA was isolated from every sorted fraction and measured by UV absorbance on a Nanodrop 2000c.

The specimen sequenced was memory CD4+ T cells sorted from blood. The cell subset or site label, as the study defines it: CD45RA-negative fraction. This clonotype was obtained from a man aged 30 to 45 in good health. The rearrangement combines TRBV4-3 with TRBJ2-1; the D gene lacks a confident call. The nucleotide sequence reads as follows: TGCGCCAGCAGCCAAGGCAACATGTACAATGAGCAGTTCTTC. Translated, this gives CASSQGNMYNEQFF.